The entry below gives a single TCR beta chain sequence along with its context. This specimen belongs to a study of blood T cell repertoires in COVID-19. The overall study: Donors in the United States, Italy and Spain gave samples during acute or convalescent COVID-19. PBMCs, B-cell-depleted T cells, or T cells were the source of the cDNA or gDNA that made up the material.

The J segment lost 10 bases and the V segment lost 5 bases, leaving 2 bases of the junction unmatched. This CDR3 comprises 11 residues. In germline, CDR1 is SEHNR, CDR2 FQNEAQ (reference sequence). The authors' processing: Estimates of nucleated cell counts were drawn from the amplification of reference gene primers. Only in-frame clones appear in the TCRdb table, and some are missing; sequencing was by immunoSEQ multiplex PCR. V, J and clone size were drawn from that table, and D and trimming were deduced from the DNA. This table holds roughly 150,000 clones, 89% found once. The chain has TRBV7-9 and TRBJ1-1; 9 bases are a match to TRBD1. What was sequenced was peripheral blood. The clonotype was recovered from a man aged 60 to 75 with acute or convalescent COVID-19. This chain's CDR3 is CASSRQGGAFF. The CDR3, as DNA: TGTGCCAGCAGCCGACAGGGGGGAGCTTTCTTT.